What follows are 19 T cell receptor beta chains derived from one specimen sequenced in a study of read filtering for tumor transcriptome and immune sequencing. This library used about 360 ng RNA and molecular barcoded adaptors spanning alpha/delta and beta/gamma chains. TCRdb itself ran the reads through MiXCR, one entry per CDR3 protein. The table records roughly 2,600 distinct CDR3 sequences, just over 65% of them present only once. Sequencing used a population of CD138-negative cells sorted from bone marrow. The source is a donor at least 40 years old with multiple myeloma. This table probably holds off-target reads from a library built for another chain.

This clonotype is labeled large. This chain uses TRBV7-9 with TRBJ2-6, with D tentatively TRBD1 (6 bases). V was clipped by 4 bases and J by 0 bases, with 19 bases between them. Germline loops: CDR1 SEHNR, CDR2 FQNEAQ (reference sequence). This CDR3 comprises 19 residues. DNA for the CDR3: TGTGCCAGCAGCTCTCCCGCCACAGGGCCCATCTCTGGGGCCAACGTCCTGACTTTC. Protein sequence: CASSSPATGPISGANVLTF.

The V gene is TRBV5-1, the J gene TRBJ2-3; 10 nucleotides line up with TRBD2. With V trimmed by 1 base and J by 2 bases, 7 bases remained unmatched. This CDR3 is built from 17 residues. Germline V CDR1 and CDR2: SGHRS, YFSETQ. CDR3 DNA sequence: TGCGCCAGCAGCTTGCCCGGGACTAGCGTACACACAGATACGCAGTATTTT. Its translation: CASSLPGTSVHTDTQYF.

This clonotype was counted once. The chain links TRBV7-9 to TRBJ1-4, with 7 nucleotides matching TRBD1. V trimming: 5 bases; J trimming: 6 bases; junction bases outside the gene matches: 6. CDR1 is SEHNR, CDR2 FQNEAQ, per germline (reference sequence). The CDR3 contains 14 residues. This CDR3 reads CASSRGGGDEKLFF. Here the CDR3 DNA reads TGTGCCAGCAGCCGGGGAGGGGGCGATGAAAAACTGTTTTTT. Based on the CDR3 plus reference TRBV7-9 and TRBJ1-4, the full variable domain is DTGVSQNPRHKITKRGQNVTFRCDPISEHNRLYWYRQTLGQGPEFLTYFQNEAQLEKSRLLSDRFSAERPKGSFSTLEIQRTEQGDSAMYLCASSRGGGDEKLFFGSGTQLSVL.

This clonotype is large within its sample. The chain combines TRBV24-1 with TRBJ2-1, with 7 bases fitting TRBD1. CDR1 is KGHDR, CDR2 SFDVKD, per germline. The CDR3 has 11 amino acids. The ends lost 12 bases at V and 12 bases at J; junction bases unmatched: 10. The CDR3 coding sequence is TGTGCCGCAGCGGACAGACAGGGGCAGTTCTTC. Translated, it gives CAAADRQGQFF.

In this sample, this clonotype is large. The V and J genes are TRBV7-2 and TRBJ2-1, with 11 bases that match TRBD2. The CDR3 has 16 amino acids. Trimming took 5 bases from V and 7 from J; bases not matched to a gene: 10. Per the germline V gene, CDR1 is SGHTA and CDR2 is FQGNSA. The CDR3 spells CASSPLLAGGGNEQFF. DNA for the CDR3: TGTGCCAGCAGCCCATTGCTAGCGGGAGGAGGAAATGAGCAGTTCTTC.

The chain joins TRBV19 to TRBJ2-1, with TRBD2 identical over 9 bases. Germline values: CDR1 LNHDA, CDR2 SQIVND (reference sequence). The V and J ends lost 5 bases and 5 bases, in that order; junction bases with no gene match: 4. The CDR3 extends over 14 amino acids. The CDR3 here is CASSPRLADNEQFF. CDR3 DNA sequence: TGTGCCAGTAGTCCGCGACTAGCGGACAATGAGCAGTTCTTC.

By share of the sample, this clonotype is medium-sized. The chain links TRBV5-1 to TRBJ1-5; D perhaps matches TRBD1 (5 bases). There are 13 residues in the CDR3. The germline CDR1 and CDR2 sequences are SGHRS and YFSETQ. V was shortened by 4 bases and J by 4 bases, with 9 bases between the two germline ends. In nucleotides, the CDR3 is TGCGCCAGCAGCCTACAGGAAAATCAGCCCCAGCATTTT. Its protein product is CASSLQENQPQHF. Supplemented by reference TRBV5-1 and TRBJ1-5, the full variable domain reads KAGVTQTPRYLIKTRGQQVTLSCSPISGHRSVSWYQQTPGQGLQFLFEYFSETQRNKGNFPGRFSGRQFSNSRSEMNVSTLELGDSALYLCASSLQENQPQHFGDGTRLSIL.

V gene TRBV29-1 combines with J gene TRBJ1-1; D is unclear. This CDR3 is 12 amino acids long. V was pared by 4 bases and J by 5 bases, with 11 bases between. The germline V gene has CDR1 SQVTM and CDR2 ANQGSEA. The CDR3 nucleotides are TGCAGCGTTGGAGGAGGGAGGACTGAAGCTTTCTTT. Translating gives CSVGGGRTEAFF.

The J gene is TRBJ2-1, the V gene TRBV20-1; no definite D call. This CDR3 region has 14 residues. CDR1 and CDR2 (germline): DFQATT, SNEGSKA (reference sequence). V gave up 3 bases and J gave up 5 bases, with 14 bases separating them. DNA for the CDR3: TGCAGTGCTAGGGGGTCCCCCTCGGACAATGAGCAGTTCTTC. Translated: CSARGSPSDNEQFF.

Sample share makes this clonotype large. This chain uses TRBV19 with TRBJ2-1; 8 nucleotides match TRBD1. The V segment lost 7 bases and the J segment 5 bases; nucleotides outside the gene matches: 4. There are 13 residues in the CDR3. Per the germline V gene, CDR1 is LNHDA and CDR2 is SQIVND (reference sequence). The CDR3 region has the DNA TGTGCCAGTACCGACAGGGGCAACAATGAGCAGTTCTTC. It specifies CASTDRGNNEQFF.

Within the sample, this clonotype is medium-sized. The chain carries TRBV25-1 and TRBJ2-1; D unclear. This CDR3 has 14 residues. The V and J ends lost 0 bases and 12 bases respectively, with 15 bases between them. CDR1 and CDR2 from the germline V gene are MGHDK and SYGVNS. CDR3 amino acids: CASSEYFPSKGQFF. For the CDR3, the DNA is TGTGCCAGCAGTGAATATTTCCCCTCGAAAGGGCAGTTCTTC.

The chain carries TRBV7-9 and TRBJ2-1; no definite D call. The CDR3 loop spans 14 amino acids. Germline V lookup: CDR1 SEHNR, CDR2 FQNEAQ (reference sequence). The V end was cut by 4 bases, the J end by 0 bases, with 7 bases between. The CDR3 DNA reads TGTGCCAGCAGCTGGAGCAGCTCCTACAATGAGCAGTTCTTC. Its translation: CASSWSSSYNEQFF. Full variable domain (missing parts from reference TRBV7-9 and TRBJ2-1): DTGVSQNPRHKITKRGQNVTFRCDPISEHNRLYWYRQTLGQGPEFLTYFQNEAQLEKSRLLSDRFSAERPKGSFSTLEIQRTEQGDSAMYLCASSWSSSYNEQFFGPGTRLTVL.

V is TRBV9 and J is TRBJ2-3; D uncertain. V lost 4 bases to trimming and J lost 0 bases, with 9 bases between them. The germline gives CDR1 SGDLS, CDR2 YYNGEE. CDR3 size: 14 residues. CDR3 DNA: TGTGCCAGCAGCCCTTTAGGGAGCACAGATACGCAGTATTTT. It codes for CASSPLGSTDTQYF.

The rearrangement links TRBV27 to TRBJ2-7, with TRBD2 matching over 9 bases. The trim removed 6 bases at V and 2 bases at J, leaving 2 bases unmatched. The CDR3 spans 13 residues. Germline V gene lookup returns CDR1 MNHEY and CDR2 SMNVEV (reference sequence). Here the CDR3 reads CASRPSGTYEQYF. DNA of the CDR3: TGTGCCAGCAGACCTAGCGGGACCTACGAGCAGTACTTC.

Points on this clonotype: The conserved phenylalanine or tryptophan is not found at the CDR3 terminus, so this likely reflects a read error. The DNA is omitted, as the CDR3 cannot be located on it reliably, and the CDR3 follows TCRdb's listing. The V gene is TRBV9, the J gene TRBJ1-2. The CDR3 has 12 amino acids, counting both end residues. The V gene's germline CDR1 is SGDLS and CDR2 YYNGEE. The CDR3 spells CASTREQGPPVL.

CDR3 nucleotide sequence: TGCAGTGCTAACATCGGGGGCGCTCACAATGAGCAGTTCTTC. Translated, it gives CSANIGGAHNEQFF. This sequence joins TRBV20-1 and TRBJ2-1, with D perhaps being TRBD1 or TRBD2 (6 bases each). The CDR3 totals 14 residues. Germline V lookup: CDR1 DFQATT, CDR2 SNEGSKA (reference sequence). Deletions cut 4 bases from V and 5 bases from J, with 15 bases between.

This clonotype was recorded only once. V usage is TRBV20-1 and J usage is TRBJ2-7, with D hard to call. The V gene's germline CDR1 is DFQATT and CDR2 SNEGSKA (reference sequence). There are 11 residues in the CDR3. V lost 6 bases and J 1 base, leaving 7 bases between the germline ends. CDR3 nucleotide sequence: TGCAGTGCGGAGTTTTCCTACGAGCAGTACTTC. Protein product: CSAEFSYEQYF.

This clonotype has a handful of counts. This rearrangement joins TRBV11-2 to TRBJ2-1, with a weak D call TRBD2 (5 bases). The germline V and J ends were trimmed by 1 base and 7 bases, with 11 bases remaining between them. The length of the CDR3 is 14 residues. Germline values: CDR1 SGHAT, CDR2 FQNNGV. CDR3 DNA: TGTGCCAGCAGCTTAGTTGGCGGGTCAAATGAGCAGTTCTTC. It is translated as CASSLVGGSNEQFF.

This clonotype is large in the sample. This chain uses TRBV30 with TRBJ1-2, with D possibly being TRBD1 (5 bases). The germline gives CDR1 GTSNPN, CDR2 SVGIG (reference sequence). This CDR3 is built from 14 residues. Trimming took off 4 bases at V and 4 bases at J, with 16 bases between the two ends. This CDR3 is CAWTPGPAAYGYTF. The CDR3 region has the DNA TGTGCCTGGACTCCAGGGCCCGCAGCCTATGGCTACACCTTC.